This TCR beta chain was identified in a study of blood T cell repertoires in COVID-19. The CDR3 runs to 11 residues. Between the trimmed V and J ends, which lost 9 bases and 5 bases, there was a span of 10 bases. Germline V gives CDR1 SNHLY, CDR2 FYNNEI. The table came from immunoSEQ multiplex PCR; TCRdb's copy has only in-frame clones and leaves some out. The sample carries about 300,000 clones, approximately 90% recorded once. V usage is TRBV2 and J usage is TRBJ1-2; a weak D match, TRBD1 (5 bases). The material sequenced was peripheral blood. The receptor was isolated from a woman in her forties or fifties with COVID-19, enrolled during active disease. In DNA form, the CDR3 reads TGTGCCAGAAAGACAGAATATGGCTACACCTTC. Its translation is CARKTEYGYTF.